This note documents a single T cell receptor (beta chain) sequence. This record belongs to a study of blood T cell repertoires in COVID-19. Across the study: Specimens from acute and convalescent COVID-19 originated in the United States, Italy and Spain. T cells, B-cell-depleted T cells, or PBMCs supplied cDNA or gDNA.

The authors' processing: Reference gene primer amplification gave nucleated cell count estimates. Generated by immunoSEQ multiplex PCR, the TCRdb table keeps only in-frame clones and is missing some. V and J calls and clone size come straight from that table; D and trimming were deduced from the DNA. The data show approximately 15,000 clones, with 65% to 85% seen just once and approximately 30% held by the top ten. The TCR originated in a human donor in a cohort sampled during active COVID-19. Sequenced: peripheral blood.

In nucleotides, the CDR3 is TGTGCCAGCAGCGTAGTACCGGGACTAGGGGAGACCCAGTACTTC. Its translation is CASSVVPGLGETQYF. V usage is TRBV9 and J usage is TRBJ2-5; 8 bases are shared with TRBD2. Germline CDR1 reads SGDLS; CDR2 reads YYNGEE. V lost 0 bases, J lost 5 bases, and 6 bases stayed unmatched. The CDR3 has 15 amino acids.